The 17 T cell receptor beta chains given below trace back to one sample, sequenced in a study of CD8+CD57+ T cells in acquired aplastic anemia. Whoever was chosen for sequencing had shown CD8+CD57+ cell expansion by flow cytometry. Both TCR beta VDJ combination and CDR3 sequence profiling were carried out. Genomic DNA was the template for this profiling. TCRdb re-derived calls from the reads in MiXCR, one entry per CDR3 protein. The sample has roughly 260,000 distinct CDR3 sequences, approximately 45% seen once; the top ten hold approximately 7.8%. The specimen was sorted CD4+, CD8+, or CD8+CD57+ T cells (not recorded which) from PBMCs. The origin of the receptors is a human donor with aplastic anemia.

This clonotype appeared many times. The gene calls are TRBV7-6 and TRBJ1-1; 8 positions match TRBD1. V shed 5 bases and J 0 bases; nucleotides not matched to a gene: 8. CDR1 is SGHVS and CDR2 is FNYEAQ in the germline V gene. CDR3 length equals 16 residues. The CDR3 DNA follows: TGTGCCAGCAGCCCAGGGCAGGGGGCCCTGAACACTGAAGCTTTCTTT. Translating it yields CASSPGQGALNTEAFF.

The chain uses TRBV14 and TRBJ1-1; no reliable D call. This CDR3 comprises 12 residues. Per the germline V gene, CDR1 is SGHDN and CDR2 is FVKESK. Deletions cut 0 bases from V and 11 bases from J, with 10 bases between. The CDR3 DNA reads as TGTGCCAGCAGCCAAGACGGCGGGAGGGCTTTCTTT. Translated, it gives CASSQDGGRAFF.

This clonotype was observed many times. The genes are TRBV4-3 and TRBJ1-4; D uncertain. The CDR3 loop spans 13 amino acids. Germline lookup yields CDR1 LGHNA and CDR2 YSLEER. Trimming cost V 5 bases and J 6 bases, with 10 bases left between them. In DNA, the CDR3 is TGCGCCAGCAGCTCGGTCCGGGATGAAAAACTGTTTTTT. Amino acid sequence: CASSSVRDEKLFF.

This clonotype showed up many times. The genes are TRBV6-6 and TRBJ1-5; a weak D match, TRBD1 (6 bases). The germline V and J ends were trimmed by 7 bases and 2 bases, with 12 bases remaining between them. The length of the CDR3 is 14 residues. Germline V gives CDR1 MNHNY, CDR2 SVGAGI (reference sequence). This CDR3 reads CASTNGQRNQPQHF. The CDR3 nucleotides are TGTGCCAGCACCAACGGACAGCGCAATCAGCCCCAGCATTTT.

The J gene is TRBJ1-1, the V gene TRBV11-2, with 7 bases lining up with TRBD1. The CDR3 covers 13 residues. Germline CDR1 SGHAT, CDR2 FQNNGV. Unmatched junction bases numbered 7, after V lost 6 bases and J lost 6 bases. The CDR3 DNA follows: TGTGCCAGCAGTCTCGACAGGGTCGCTGAAGCTTTCTTT. This translates into CASSLDRVAEAFF.

There are a few counts of this clonotype. This could be a read error, since a much larger clone is one nucleotide away. V and J are TRBV6-2 or TRBV6-3 and TRBJ1-6, with D possibly being TRBD1 (5 bases). Looked up from germline, CDR1 is MNHEY and CDR2 is SVGEGT. This CDR3 has 16 residues. Trimming shortened V by 8 bases and J by 6 bases, and 20 bases separated the two germline ends. The CDR3 DNA follows: TGTGCCAGCGGTGAACCATCTGGGGCGCGTAATTCACCCCTCCACTTT. Residues: CASGEPSGARNSPLHF.

This clonotype showed up many times. V gene TRBV7-9 combines with J gene TRBJ1-4, with D maybe TRBD1 (6 bases). V was trimmed by 3 bases and J by 10 bases, leaving 15 bases between them. Per germline, CDR1 SEHNR and CDR2 FQNEAQ (reference sequence). The CDR3 spans 14 residues. The CDR3 DNA follows: TGTGCCAGCAGCTTTGTACAGGGCGCGGCAAAACTGTTTTTT. This sequence encodes CASSFVQGAAKLFF.

The rearrangement links TRBV19 to TRBJ1-2; D may be TRBD1 (5 bases). The germline CDR1 and CDR2 sequences are LNHDA and SQIVND (reference sequence). Trimming pared 3 bases from V and 7 bases from J, leaving 18 bases between. The CDR3 runs 15 residues. In DNA, the CDR3 is TGTGCCAGTAGTATGGGGGGGACCGGCAGGTCTGGCTACACCTTC. The encoded protein is CASSMGGTGRSGYTF. Drawing the rest from reference TRBV19 and TRBJ1-2, the complete variable domain is DGGITQSPKYLFRKEGQNVTLSCEQNLNHDAMYWYRQDPGQGLRLIYYSQIVNDFQKGDIAEGYSVSREKKESFPLTVTSAQKNPTAFYLCASSMGGTGRSGYTFGSGTRLTVV.

Judged by abundance, this clonotype is medium-sized (0.01 to 0.1%). The V gene is TRBV24-1, the J gene TRBJ1-5; D is uncertain. V was trimmed by 5 bases and J by 6 bases, leaving 16 bases between them. Germline CDR1 and CDR2: KGHDR and SFDVKD. This CDR3 spans 15 amino acids. The CDR3 DNA follows: TGTGCCACCAGTGTCTCGAGGCCGGTAAGTCAGCCCCAGCATTTT. The encoded protein is CATSVSRPVSQPQHF.

A word on this clonotype: At one of its ends the junction is not consistent with the germline gene, which may arise from a read error. The V gene is TRBV25-1, the J gene TRBJ1-2, with D unclear. Germline V CDR1 and CDR2: MGHDK, SYGVNS. This CDR3 has 12 amino acids. CDR3 sequence (DNA): TGTGCCGGCAGTGGCCAGGTCTATGGCTACACCTTC. Its protein product is CAGSGQVYGYTF.

This clonotype appeared a single time. The chain joins TRBV7-3 to TRBJ2-7; D tentatively fits TRBD1 or TRBD2 (5 bases each). Trimming took 5 bases from V and 1 from J, leaving 18 bases between them. The CDR3 is 16 amino acids. Germline V CDR1 and CDR2: SGHTA, FQGTGA. DNA of the CDR3: TGTGCCAGCAGCCTACTGCCCGGGACGGATTCCTACGAGCAGTACTTC. Its translation is CASSLLPGTDSYEQYF.

The chain is built from TRBV15 and TRBJ2-5; 8 bases are shared with TRBD1. Germline V CDR1 and CDR2: LNHNV, YYDKDF (reference sequence). The junction had 8 bases not matched to a gene; V was cut back by 3 bases and J by 2 bases. This CDR3 region has 16 residues. CDR3 sequence (DNA): TGTGCCACCAGCAGTGACCCCCGGACAGGGCAAGAGACCCAGTACTTC. Translation gives CATSSDPRTGQETQYF.

V is TRBV20-1 and J is TRBJ2-2, with 8 positions matching TRBD2. The germline V gene encodes CDR1 DFQATT and CDR2 SNEGSKA (reference sequence). The CDR3 covers 13 residues. J lost 4 bases, V lost 3 bases, and 1 base had no gene match. The CDR3 is CSASLAGTGELFF. As DNA, the CDR3 is TGCAGTGCTAGCCTAGCGGGCACCGGGGAGCTGTTTTTT.

This clonotype has at least ten counts. This chain connects TRBV10-3 to TRBJ2-7; D may correspond to TRBD1 or TRBD2 (5 bases each). The V gene lost 10 bases and the J gene lost 0 bases, with 13 bases spanning the gap. There are 13 residues in the CDR3. CDR1 is ENHRY and CDR2 is SYGVKD in the germline V gene. This CDR3 is CATEGPSSYEQYF. The CDR3 coding sequence is TGTGCCACCGAGGGACCGAGCTCCTACGAGCAGTACTTC.

There are many counts of this clonotype. This chain joins TRBV7-2 and TRBJ2-5; possible D gene TRBD2, 5 bases. Between the trimmed V and J ends, which lost 1 base and 4 bases, there was a span of 16 bases. The germline V gene encodes CDR1 SGHTA and CDR2 FQGNSA. This CDR3 comprises 16 residues. CDR3 in DNA: TGTGCCAGCAGCTTAGTGATAGGAGGAAGTCGAGAGACCCAGTACTTC. This gives the protein CASSLVIGGSRETQYF.

This clonotype appeared many times. The V and J genes are TRBV4-3 and TRBJ1-6; 7 nucleotides line up with TRBD1. This CDR3 region has 17 residues. Germline-derived CDR1 and CDR2 are LGHNA and YSLEER. With 3 bases clipped from V and 4 bases from J, the junction kept 9 bases outside the gene matches. The DNA of the CDR3 is TGCGCCAGCAGCCACGCGGACAGGAGAACATATAATTCACCCCTCCACTTT. It translates to CASSHADRRTYNSPLHF.

Turning to this clonotype: The junction and the germline gene differ at one end; a read error may be behind it. This chain uses TRBV2 with TRBJ1-4; 7 bases align to TRBD1. Germline V gene data show CDR1 as SNHLY and CDR2 as FYNNEI. CDR3 length: 14 amino acids. The CDR3 protein is CASSWDSQNEELFF. The CDR3 bases are TGTGCCAGCAGTTGGGACAGTCAGAATGAAGAACTGTTTTTT.